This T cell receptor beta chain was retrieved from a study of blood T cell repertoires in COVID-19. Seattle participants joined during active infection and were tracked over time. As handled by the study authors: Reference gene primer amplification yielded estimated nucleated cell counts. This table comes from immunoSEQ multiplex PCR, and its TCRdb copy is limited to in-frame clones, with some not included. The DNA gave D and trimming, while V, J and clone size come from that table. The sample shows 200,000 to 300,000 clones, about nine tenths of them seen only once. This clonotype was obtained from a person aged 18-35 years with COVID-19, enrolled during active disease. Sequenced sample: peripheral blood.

The CDR3 sequence: CASSLTSTSYEQYF. For the CDR3, the DNA is TGTGCCAGCAGCTTGACTTCAACCTCCTACGAGCAGTACTTC. The chain joins TRBV6-5 to TRBJ2-7; D is ambiguous. Per germline, CDR1 MNHEY and CDR2 SVGAGI. The CDR3 contains 14 residues. The ends were cut back, 6 bases at V and 0 bases at J, with 12 bases in the middle.